The rows below give T cell receptor beta chains drawn from one sample of a study of breast tumors, draining lymph nodes, adjacent tissues. Each CDR3 protein gets one entry after TCRdb re-called the multiplex PCR reads with MiXCR. The data show about 130,000 distinct CDR3 sequences, less than 20% seen once. What was sequenced was axillary lymph node tissue. All receptors come from a female donor with breast cancer. Some clones in this sample may be carry-over from other donors' samples. Both conserved end residues are trimmed from each CDR3.

TRBV11-3	TRBJ2-3	ASSPEAGTDTQY
TRBV11-3	TRBJ2-6	ASSLALSGANVLT
TRBV7-9	TRBJ2-2	AGSLCGQDRGAV
TRBV2	TRBJ1-3	ASSEGSGHTIY
TRBV4-1	TRBJ1-6	ASSQDPDRGNPPLH
TRBV4-2	TRBJ1-5	ASSQGQSHNQPQH
TRBV20-1	TRBJ2-1	SAPPGLGIYGQF
TRBV28	TRBJ1-5	ASSLNRGSYQPQH
TRBV7-8	TRBJ2-7	ASSLIGAPTYEQY
TRBV15	TRBJ2-1	ATSRGLANIYNEQF
TRBV6-2/TRBV6-3	TRBJ1-3	ASTSSPAGNTIY
TRBV5-1	TRBJ2-1	ASSFLRGGENNEQF
TRBV12-5	TRBJ2-5	ASGLVPGTGSWKETQY
TRBV28	TRBJ2-5	ASSSQVGLQETQY
TRBV2	TRBJ2-1	ASSEAEYNEQF
TRBV7-6	TRBJ2-5	ASSLVVSSGRETQY
TRBV19	TRBJ1-2	ATQTELYGYT
TRBV29-1	TRBJ2-3	SVEDFRGSDTQY
TRBV29-1	TRBJ2-5	SVVTFGTGVLETQY
TRBV12-3/TRBV12-4	TRBJ2-1	ASSLVRTGCNEQF
TRBV11-2	TRBJ2-5	ASSFKLGLALQETQY
TRBV20-1	TRBJ2-1	SAREQREYNEQF
TRBV20-1	TRBJ1-4	SARHPTNEKLF
TRBV28	TRBJ2-7	ASRTGQPYEQY
TRBV29-1	TRBJ2-2	SVSVMGDAGELF
TRBV20-1	TRBJ2-7	SAGLAGGYEQY
TRBV5-7	TRBJ1-3	ASSLSFPIDGYSGNTIY
TRBV29-1	TRBJ2-5	SVAGLAGTQETQY
TRBV10-1	TRBJ2-1	ASSENVGNNEQF
TRBV12-3/TRBV12-4	TRBJ2-7	ASSLGLAVLYEQY
TRBV5-8	TRBJ1-5	ASSLGTGGYQPQH
TRBV5-4	TRBJ1-2	ASSWGGTGADSYGYT
TRBV6-5	TRBJ1-4	ASRDRGSSNEKLF
TRBV19	TRBJ1-5	ASSTKGQGLSAQH
TRBV12-3/TRBV12-4	TRBJ2-3	ASRSDRDRGTDTQY
TRBV10-2	TRBJ1-2	ASSESGPLYGYT
TRBV11-3	TRBJ2-1	ASSPRGLAGNNEQF
TRBV4-1	TRBJ2-3	ASSRAGSTDTQY
TRBV7-9	TRBJ2-7	ASSLPNGEGSSYEQY
TRBV20-1	TRBJ2-7	SARGRRAGEQY
TRBV5-1	TRBJ2-6	ASSLSGANVLA
TRBV6-6	TRBJ1-3	ASSGLGSDSGNTIY
TRBV18	TRBJ1-5	ASSSAGTLNQPQH
TRBV7-2	TRBJ2-3	ASSLESGRAGDTQY
TRBV20-1	TRBJ1-2	SAGVGGYGYT
TRBV20-1	TRBJ2-1	SARDGQGGNEQF
TRBV7-6	TRBJ2-7	ASSLDVRGIEQY
TRBV7-8	TRBJ2-1	ASSLVSAGSSYNEQF
TRBV9	TRBJ2-5	ASSVWGGDQETQY
TRBV20-1	TRBJ2-7	SAFAGTSAYEQY
TRBV15	TRBJ2-3	ATSRGLAGEDTQY
TRBV3-1	TRBJ1-5	ASSQDHSDQPQH